Listed below are T cell receptor beta chains from one sample, sequenced in a study of blood T cell repertoires in COVID-19. The assay was immunoSEQ multiplex PCR, and TCRdb's table has in-frame clones only and misses some. The table has roughly 43,000 clones, around nine tenths seen once. The source material was peripheral blood. The receptor set was obtained from a human donor in a cohort sampled during active COVID-19. Both conserved end residues are part of each CDR3. The D gene is left open where the match is weak. Size values are once, few and many counts, or a class for expanded clones, and some rows have none.

j_call,clone_size,d_call,v_call,cdr3_aa,cdr3_nt
TRBJ2-1,NA,NA,TRBV11-3,CASSLDGLPGYNEQFF,TGTGCCAGCAGCTTAGATGGACTACCTGGGTACAATGAGCAGTTCTTC
TRBJ2-7,NA,TRBD1,TRBV19,CASSPGTGWYEQYF,TGTGCCAGTAGTCCAGGGACAGGGTGGTACGAGCAGTACTTC
TRBJ1-2,NA,NA,TRBV28,CASSPPGRNYGYTF,TGTGCCAGCAGCCCTCCCGGCAGGAACTATGGCTACACCTTC
TRBJ1-3,NA,TRBD1,TRBV6-5,CASSPGGLSGNTIYF,TGTGCCAGCAGTCCAGGGGGCCTCTCTGGAAACACCATATATTTT
TRBJ2-5,NA,NA,TRBV11-2,CASSFLPTEKETQYF,TGTGCCAGCAGCTTCCTCCCAACGGAGAAAGAGACCCAGTACTTC
TRBJ2-7,NA,TRBD1,TRBV7-9,CASSRTGTLFSTYEQYF,TGTGCCAGCAGCCGGACAGGGACCCTGTTTTCCACCTACGAGCAGTACTTC
TRBJ1-1,NA,NA,TRBV7-6,CASSLGERVSEAFF,TGTGCCAGCAGCTTAGGAGAGCGGGTCTCTGAAGCTTTCTTT
TRBJ1-2,NA,TRBD1,TRBV28,CASSYGQGRHGYTF,TGTGCCAGCAGCTACGGACAGGGGAGGCATGGCTACACCTTC
TRBJ1-1,few,TRBD1,TRBV19,CASSPPGQAPSEAFF,TGTGCCAGTAGTCCACCGGGACAGGCGCCGTCTGAAGCTTTCTTT
TRBJ2-3,NA,NA,TRBV15,CATSRQTGRTDTQYF,TGTGCCACCAGCAGGCAGACAGGGAGGACAGATACGCAGTATTTT
TRBJ2-7,NA,NA,TRBV30,CAWSAGRGYEQYF,TGTGCCTGGAGTGCAGGCAGGGGCTACGAGCAGTACTTC
TRBJ2-7,NA,NA,TRBV11-2,CASSLKDIGEQYF,TGTGCCAGCAGCCTGAAGGACATCGGGGAGCAGTACTTC
TRBJ2-1,NA,TRBD2,TRBV10-1,CASPDGTSGIQEQFF,TGCGCCAGCCCGGACGGGACTAGCGGGATCCAGGAGCAGTTCTTC
TRBJ2-1,NA,NA,TRBV5-4,CASSLGGGRGLAGVSSEQFF,TGTGCCAGCAGCTTGGGCGGGGGCAGGGGGCTCGCGGGAGTTTCGAGTGAGCAGTTCTTC
TRBJ1-2,NA,TRBD1,TRBV5-1,CASSPTTGVHYGYTF,TGCGCCAGCAGCCCAACGACAGGGGTTCACTATGGCTACACCTTC
TRBJ1-2,NA,TRBD1,TRBV30,CAWTGTGGWNYGYTF,TGTGCCTGGACCGGGACAGGGGGCTGGAACTATGGCTACACCTTC
TRBJ2-7,NA,TRBD1,TRBV28,CASSPGQSYEQYF,TGTGCCAGCAGCCCGGGACAGTCCTACGAGCAGTACTTC
TRBJ2-7,NA,TRBD1,TRBV10-1,CARRNRDRYSYEQYF,TGCGCCAGGAGGAACCGGGACAGGTACTCCTACGAGCAGTACTTC
TRBJ2-3,NA,TRBD2,TRBV7-9,CASNRGGADTQYF,TGTGCCAGCAACCGCGGGGGGGCAGATACGCAGTATTTT
TRBJ1-1,NA,NA,TRBV7-8,CASSKPDSLNTEAFF,TGTGCCAGCAGCAAACCCGACAGTTTGAACACTGAAGCTTTCTTT
TRBJ2-7,NA,TRBD1,TRBV19,CASKDRLTYEQYF,TGTGCCAGTAAGGACAGGTTAACCTACGAGCAGTACTTC
TRBJ2-3,once,TRBD2,TRBV27,CASSRRLAVTDTQYF,TGTGCCAGCAGTCGCCGACTAGCGGTCACAGATACGCAGTATTTT
TRBJ2-7,NA,TRBD2,TRBV7-9,CASSTPSGAGYEQYF,TGTGCCAGCAGCACCCCTAGCGGAGCTGGCTACGAGCAGTACTTC